This T cell receptor beta chain is drawn from a study of T cells expressing NK-cell markers (dated by TCRdb to between 2020 and 2021). Turning to the overall study: In sorted CD3+CD56+NKG2C+, CD3+CD56+NKG2C- and CD3+CD56-NKG2C+ T-cell subsets from several donors, TCR beta-chain repertoires were profiled. Seven of the eight sequenced donors were HCMV-seropositive and one was HCMV-seronegative. The eight sequenced donors were randomly selected healthy volunteers, three men and five women. The libraries were sequenced on Illumina HiSeq 2000/2500, MiSeq or NextSeq, producing 2 x 150 bp reads. The research as a whole found: In over five donors, the dominant CD3+CD56+NKG2C+ clonotypes were found to rank among the top 10 CD8+ clonotypes and to make up about 1.0-8% of CD8+ T cells. Whether the expanded NKG2C-expressing T cell clones were specific for HCMV antigens remained unclear. Those dominant clonotypes were again the most abundant among CD3+CD56-NKG2C+ cells in a few donors, at roughly 28.3-60.1%.

Concerning this clonotype: It lacks a known antigen.

A commercial ELISA kit detecting HCMV-specific IgG in serum was used to determine HCMV serostatus. Peripheral blood mononuclear cells were isolated from blood by Ficoll density gradient centrifugation. TCRdb records Illumina HiSeq 2000 as the sequencer. 5'RACE template switching, by which a universal primer site and unique molecular identifiers were added, was used to make TCR beta cDNA libraries. Priming for cDNA synthesis came from the TCR beta constant segment, and two successive PCR amplification steps followed. The published analysis was carried out like this. MIGEC was used to demultiplex reads and group the reads by UMI, and MiTCR was used to assemble and quantify clonotypes. To remove erroneous sequences, TCR cDNA sequences were retained only when supported by two or more reads. The tcR package was used for downstream repertoire analysis, and clonotypes were matched between fractions using CDR3 nucleotide sequence together with V segment. Antigen specificity was annotated against VDJdb with VDJmatch, allowing one amino acid substitution in CDR3. The reads were reprocessed in TCRdb, with one entry per CDR3 protein sequence and no accompanying DNA. The V and J calls shown here were made by TCRdb, not taken from the authors' results. This specimen's table enumerates 300,000 to 500,000 distinct CDR3 sequences. In total, the top ten clones hold approximately 12% of the sample.

The TCR sequence derives from a woman aged 50 to 65 in good health. Donor details come from another sample of the same person, matched by shared clones. Sequencing was carried out using blood T cells: a sorted CD56 or NKG2C T cell subset, CD4+ or CD8+ T cells, or bulk PBMC T cells (not recorded which).

The CDR3 protein sequence reads: CASSPGASGATDTQYF. The chain couples TRBV12-3 or TRBV12-4 to TRBJ2-3; TCRdb gives TRBD2 as the D gene, but with no DNA this cannot be confirmed. The CDR3 goes from the cysteine to the phenylalanine over 16 residues. The entry carries no DNA sequence.